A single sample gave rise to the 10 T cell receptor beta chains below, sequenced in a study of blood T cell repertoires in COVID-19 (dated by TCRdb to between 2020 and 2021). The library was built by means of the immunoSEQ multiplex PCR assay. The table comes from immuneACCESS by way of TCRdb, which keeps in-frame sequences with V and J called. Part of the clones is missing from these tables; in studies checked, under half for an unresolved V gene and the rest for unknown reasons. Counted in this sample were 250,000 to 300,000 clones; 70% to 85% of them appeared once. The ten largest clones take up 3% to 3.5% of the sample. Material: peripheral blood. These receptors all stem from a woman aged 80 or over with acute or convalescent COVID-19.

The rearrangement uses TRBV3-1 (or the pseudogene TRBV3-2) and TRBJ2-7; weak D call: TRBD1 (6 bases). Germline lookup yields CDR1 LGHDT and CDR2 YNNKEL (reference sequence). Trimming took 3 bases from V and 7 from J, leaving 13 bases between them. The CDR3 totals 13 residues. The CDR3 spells CASSQVTGMEQYF. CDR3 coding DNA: TGTGCCAGCAGCCAGGTTACAGGGATGGAGCAGTACTTC.

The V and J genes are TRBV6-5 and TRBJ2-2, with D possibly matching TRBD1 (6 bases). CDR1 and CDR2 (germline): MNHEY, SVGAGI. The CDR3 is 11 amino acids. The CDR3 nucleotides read TGTGGGCCAGGGGACACCGGGGAGCTGTTTTTT. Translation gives CGPGDTGELFF.

This chain's CDR3 is CASSRSGINEQFF. The CDR3 DNA reads TGTGCCAGCAGCCGGAGCGGGATCAATGAGCAGTTCTTC. This rearrangement joins TRBV2 to TRBJ2-1, with 7 bases identical to TRBD2. This CDR3 is built from 13 residues. With 6 bases clipped from V and 6 bases from J, the junction kept 5 bases outside the gene matches. Looked up from germline, CDR1 is SNHLY and CDR2 is FYNNEI.

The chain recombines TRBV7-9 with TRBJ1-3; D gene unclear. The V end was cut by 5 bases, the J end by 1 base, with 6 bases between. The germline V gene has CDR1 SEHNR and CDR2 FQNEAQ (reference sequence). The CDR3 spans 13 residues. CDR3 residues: CASSQISGNTIYF. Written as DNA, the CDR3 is TGTGCCAGCAGCCAAATTTCTGGAAACACCATATATTTT. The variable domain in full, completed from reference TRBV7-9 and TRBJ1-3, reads DTGVSQNPRHKITKRGQNVTFRCDPISEHNRLYWYRQTLGQGPEFLTYFQNEAQLEKSRLLSDRFSAERPKGSFSTLEIQRTEQGDSAMYLCASSQISGNTIYFGEGSWLTVV.

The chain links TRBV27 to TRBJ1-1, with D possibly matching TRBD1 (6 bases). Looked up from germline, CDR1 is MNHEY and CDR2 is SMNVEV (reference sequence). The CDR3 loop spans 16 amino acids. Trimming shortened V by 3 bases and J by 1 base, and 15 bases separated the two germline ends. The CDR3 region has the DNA TGTGCCAGCAGTTTTGGGCAGGGGACACCGAACACTGAAGCTTTCTTT. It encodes CASSFGQGTPNTEAFF.

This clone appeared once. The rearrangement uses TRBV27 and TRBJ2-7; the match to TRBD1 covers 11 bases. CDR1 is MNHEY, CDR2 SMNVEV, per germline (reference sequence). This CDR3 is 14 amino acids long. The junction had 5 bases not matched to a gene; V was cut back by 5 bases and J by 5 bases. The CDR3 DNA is TGTGCCAGCAGTGTGGACAGGGGGCCCAACGAGCAGTACTTC. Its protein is CASSVDRGPNEQYF.

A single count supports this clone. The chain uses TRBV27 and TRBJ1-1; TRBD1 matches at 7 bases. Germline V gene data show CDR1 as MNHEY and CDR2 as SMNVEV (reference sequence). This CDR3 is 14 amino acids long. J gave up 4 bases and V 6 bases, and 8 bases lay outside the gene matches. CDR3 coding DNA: TGTGCCAGCAGCTCAGGGGGGAAGGGCACTGAAGCTTTCTTT. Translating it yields CASSSGGKGTEAFF.

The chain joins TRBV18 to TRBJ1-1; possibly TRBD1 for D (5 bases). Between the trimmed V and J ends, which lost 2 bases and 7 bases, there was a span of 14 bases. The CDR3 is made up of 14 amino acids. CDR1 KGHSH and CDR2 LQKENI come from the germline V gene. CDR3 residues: CASSPSRDGGEAFF. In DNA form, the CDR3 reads TGTGCCAGCTCACCATCCCGCGACGGGGGTGAAGCTTTCTTT.

DNA for the CDR3: TGTGCCAGCAGCTTAGGGACATACTTCACAGATACGCAGTATTTT. This translates into CASSLGTYFTDTQYF. V is TRBV11-2 and J is TRBJ2-3; TRBD1 might be the D (5 bases). V was trimmed by 1 base and J by 2 bases, leaving 10 bases between them. There are 15 residues in the CDR3. Germline lookup yields CDR1 SGHAT and CDR2 FQNNGV.

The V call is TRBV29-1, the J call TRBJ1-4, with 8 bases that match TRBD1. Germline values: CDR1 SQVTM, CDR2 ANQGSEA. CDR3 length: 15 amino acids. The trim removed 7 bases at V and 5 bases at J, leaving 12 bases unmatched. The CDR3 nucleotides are TGCAGCGCCGTTCGGACAGGGCGGGGAAATGAAAAACTGTTTTTT. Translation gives CSAVRTGRGNEKLFF.